This T cell receptor beta chain was obtained from a study of Graves' ophthalmopathy and Graves' hyperthyroidism. TCR beta CDR3 regions were amplified from RNA transcripts. Second-round multiplex PCR came after first-round RT-PCR with HTBI primers. TCRdb itself ran the multiplex PCR reads through MiXCR, one entry per CDR3 protein. The table shows fewer than 650,000 distinct CDR3 sequences, with approximately 22% occurring only once. This clonotype was seen repeatedly, ten times or more. The V gene's germline CDR1 is KGHDR and CDR2 SFDVKD. The CDR3 is made up of 13 amino acids. Trimming shortened V by 4 bases and J by 7 bases, and 12 bases separated the two germline ends.

The specimen was peripheral blood. The V and J genes are TRBV24-1 and TRBJ2-5; D call uncertain. The TCR was taken from a young woman with stable Graves' hyperthyroidism. Some clones in this sample may be carry-over from other donors' samples. The DNA for the CDR3 is TGTGCCACCAGTGAAACCGGTATGGGGACCCAGTACTTC. It is translated as CATSETGMGTQYF.